A selection of T cell receptor beta chains follows, all from one sample in a study of cytomegalovirus exposure and HLA in healthy donors. The repertoire was sequenced with immunoSEQ multiplex PCR; TCRdb's copy has only in-frame clones and lacks some. The sample yields 120,000 or so clones, about 85% seen once. Sequencing was performed on PBMCs. All receptors come from a man between 18 and 29 years old in good health and CMV-seropositive. Both conserved end residues are part of each CDR3. Each record gives: D gene, CDR3 length, J gene, V gene, clone size, CDR3 DNA, CDR3 protein. The D gene is left open where the match is weak. Size is omitted from some rows. Given values are once, few, many or a class for expanded clones.

TRBD2 | 19 | TRBJ2-5 | TRBV5-4 | . | TGTGCCAGCAGCTTATCGTATCGGCTAGCGGGGGGGGAGCAAGAGACCCAGTACTTC | CASSLSYRLAGGEQETQYF
. | 13 | TRBJ2-3 | TRBV10-1 | . | TGCGCCAGTTCGACTAGTAACCCAGATACGCAGTATTTT | CASSTSNPDTQYF
TRBD2 | 18 | TRBJ2-7 | TRBV7-9 | . | TGTGCCAGCAGCTCCTGGACTAGCGGCAGAAAGCCGGTCTACGAGCAGTACTTC | CASSSWTSGRKPVYEQYF
. | 12 | TRBJ2-3 | TRBV11-2 | . | TGTGCCAGCAGCTCGAGCACAGATACGCAGTATTTT | CASSSSTDTQYF
. | 11 | TRBJ1-2 | TRBV29-1 | . | TGCAGCGTTGCCGAGGGACAAGGCTACACCTTC | CSVAEGQGYTF
TRBD1 | 13 | TRBJ2-7 | TRBV5-6 | few | TGTGCCAGCAGCTATGTCGACAGGGAGGAGCAGTACTTC | CASSYVDREEQYF
. | 12 | TRBJ1-5 | TRBV6-5 | once | TGTGCCAGCAGTGAAGGGGTAGGGACCCAGCATTTT | CASSEGVGTQHF
TRBD1 | 14 | TRBJ2-5 | TRBV5-6 | . | TGTGCCAGCAGCCTCGGGACAGGGCGAGAGACCCAGTACTTC | CASSLGTGRETQYF
TRBD2 | 15 | TRBJ2-7 | TRBV27 | . | TGTGCCAGCAGTTTAACGGGACTAGCGGGGTACGAGCAGTACTTC | CASSLTGLAGYEQYF
TRBD1 | 15 | TRBJ1-5 | TRBV5-5 | . | TGTGCCAGCAGCGCCCAAGGACAGGGGTATCAGCCCCAGCATTTT | CASSAQGQGYQPQHF
. | 15 | TRBJ1-5 | TRBV19 | . | TGTGCCAGTGACGACAGTAGAATTAGCAATCAGCCCCAGCATTTT | CASDDSRISNQPQHF
. | 12 | TRBJ2-3 | TRBV6-4 | . | TGTGCCAGCAGTGACGTCGATAGTACGCAGTATTTT | CASSDVDSTQYF
. | 17 | TRBJ1-3 | TRBV27 | . | TGTGCCAGCAGTTTATTAGCGCAGGGACTTCCTGGAAACACCATATATTTT | CASSLLAQGLPGNTIYF
TRBD2 | 18 | TRBJ2-3 | TRBV4-1 | few | TGCGCCAGCAGCGGAACAATAAACCTAGCGGGGGGGCAATATACGCAGTATTTT | CASSGTINLAGGQYTQYF
TRBD1 | 12 | TRBJ2-7 | TRBV7-9 | once | TGTGCCAGCAGCACGGGACAGTACGAGCAGTACTTC | CASSTGQYEQYF
. | 17 | TRBJ1-3 | TRBV7-2 | . | TGTGCCAGCAGCTTGGCGGCAGGGCCGCAGATTCTCGGCACCATATATTTT | CASSLAAGPQILGTIYF
TRBD2 | 15 | TRBJ2-7 | TRBV2 | . | TGTGCCAGCAGTGATTGGGCTAGCGGTGCCTACGAGCAGTACTTC | CASSDWASGAYEQYF
TRBD1 | 16 | TRBJ1-1 | TRBV5-1 | . | TGCGCCAGCAGCTTGGTGAGACAGGGGACGAACACTGAAGCTTTCTTT | CASSLVRQGTNTEAFF
. | 13 | TRBJ1-6 | TRBV6-5 | . | TGTGCCAGCAGCTCCCGGTACGGTTCACCCCTCCACTTT | CASSSRYGSPLHF
. | 13 | TRBJ2-3 | TRBV6-1 | . | TGTGCCAGCAACAGGGTAATTACAGATACGCAGTATTTT | CASNRVITDTQYF
TRBD2 | 16 | TRBJ2-4 | TRBV7-2 | . | TGTGCCAGCAGCTCTAGCGGGGCCCTAGCCAAAAACATTCAGTACTTC | CASSSSGALAKNIQYF